Listed here are 4 T cell receptor beta chains from one sample, sequenced in a study of regulatory T cells in long-lasting Graves disease. Time point in this sample: newly diagnosed GD, antithyroid drugs for less than 3 months. RNA extracted from PBMCs served as the sequencing template. Building of the TCR beta libraries involved iRepertoire HTBI primers and Arm-PCR of CDR3 regions. TCRdb recomputed calls from the multiplex PCR reads with MiXCR, one row per CDR3 protein. The sample carries 440,000 or so distinct CDR3 sequences, 16% recorded once. A further study also used this sample, focusing on T cells in Graves' hyperthyroidism and ophthalmopathy.

Sequenced material: peripheral blood mononuclear cells (PBMCs), taken at new diagnosis, from a patient treated with antithyroid drugs. The source is a woman in her 30s with Graves disease.

This clonotype was seen repeatedly, ten times or more. The chain is built from TRBV28 and TRBJ2-7; D unresolved. Germline CDR1 reads MDHEN; CDR2 reads SYDVKM. The ends were cut back, 2 bases at V and 3 bases at J, with 11 bases in the middle. CDR3 length equals 14 residues. The CDR3 nucleotides read TGTGCCAGCAGTTTAGTTGGGATCAACTACGAGCAGTACTTC. It translates to CASSLVGINYEQYF.

The V call is TRBV20-1, the J call TRBJ1-2; 8 nucleotides match TRBD1. Unmatched junction bases numbered 15, after V lost 5 bases and J lost 4 bases. CDR1 is DFQATT, CDR2 SNEGSKA, per germline (reference sequence). This CDR3 spans 16 amino acids. This chain's CDR3 is CSADSTRADRAYGYTF. The CDR3 bases are TGCAGTGCTGACTCGACACGAGCGGACAGGGCCTATGGCTACACCTTC.

The V gene is TRBV5-1, the J gene TRBJ2-7; 8 bases line up with TRBD2. Germline lookup yields CDR1 SGHRS and CDR2 YFSETQ. V was clipped by 3 bases and J by 8 bases; unmatched bases: 13. The CDR3 runs to 15 residues. In DNA form, the CDR3 reads TGCGCCAGCAGCTCCTATCTTCGGGGGGGGTGGAAGCAGTACTTC. Its translation: CASSSYLRGGWKQYF.

This sequence joins TRBV28 and TRBJ1-4, with 9 bases lining up with TRBD1. The ends lost 5 bases at V and 8 bases at J; junction bases unmatched: 6. The CDR3 is 14 residues long. Germline CDR1 MDHEN, CDR2 SYDVKM. DNA for the CDR3: TGTGCCAGCAGTGGGACAGGGTCGGGGGAAAAACTGTTTTTT. Translated: CASSGTGSGEKLFF.